This T cell receptor beta chain was identified in a study of identical twins. TCRdb itself ran the 5' RACE reads through MiXCR, one entry per CDR3 protein. The sample has approximately 300,000 distinct CDR3 sequences, 8.5% to 9.5% seen once; the top ten hold roughly 7%. A word on this clonotype: A read error may produce the germline difference seen at one junction end.

This CDR3 has 16 amino acids. Germline V gene lookup returns CDR1 MNHEY and CDR2 SMNVEV (reference sequence). These data also formed part of another study, on yellow fever vaccine responses in identical twins.

This clonotype was obtained from a woman younger than 35 in good health. V usage is TRBV27 and J usage is TRBJ2-1, with TRBD2 matching over 8 bases. The material sequenced was CD8+ T cells sorted from blood. In DNA, the CDR3 is TGTGCCAGCAGGACCATGGAGCGGGAGAAAGGGAATGAGCAGTCCTTC. Its protein is CASRTMEREKGNEQSF.